These 6 T cell receptor beta chains came from one sample sequenced in a study of T-cell memory formation after mild COVID-19. TCRdb reanalysed the 5' RACE reads using MiXCR and keeps one entry per CDR3 protein. The sample shows over 450,000 distinct CDR3 sequences, around 20% of them seen only once. Sequenced input: PBMCs or a T cell subset sorted from them (not recorded which). These receptors originate from an adult woman who had mild COVID-19 (a few samples of this study predate the infection). Cell type and time point are not known.

The V call is TRBV5-1, the J call TRBJ1-1; D is unresolved. CDR3 length: 16 residues. V lost 3 bases and J lost 1, with 16 bases in between. Germline CDR1 is SGHRS and CDR2 is YFSETQ. The CDR3 nucleotides read TGCGCCAGCAGCTCGGACTACCCGGTAGGGAACACTGAAGCTTTCTTT. Amino acids: CASSSDYPVGNTEAFF.

The V gene is TRBV20-1, the J gene TRBJ2-3; D might be TRBD1 (6 bases). The CDR3 spans 14 residues. Germline assignment: CDR1 DFQATT and CDR2 SNEGSKA (reference sequence). Trimming cost V 5 bases and J 1 base, with 13 bases left between them. The CDR3 DNA reads TGCAGTGCTTTACCAGGGGATGGCACAGATACGCAGTATTTT. Its translation is CSALPGDGTDTQYF.

This clonotype was found many times. This chain connects TRBV7-3 to TRBJ2-1; TRBD2 might be the D (6 bases). CDR1 is SGHTA and CDR2 is FQGTGA in the germline V gene. The CDR3 is made up of 13 amino acids. V lost 5 bases and J 6 bases, leaving 11 bases between the germline ends. The CDR3 region has the DNA TGTGCCAGCAGCCCCGGGACTTCCAATGAGCAGTTCTTC. Its protein product is CASSPGTSNEQFF.

The chain has TRBV20-1 and TRBJ1-2; TRBD1 matches at 8 bases. From germline, CDR1 is DFQATT and CDR2 SNEGSKA (reference sequence). Trimming removed 6 bases from V and 4 bases from J; junction bases left unmatched: 10. This CDR3 has 14 residues. Here the CDR3 DNA reads TGCAGTGCAACCGACAGGGGCCCTACCTATGGCTACACCTTC. Translated, it gives CSATDRGPTYGYTF.

The chain has TRBV9 and TRBJ2-3; TRBD2 matches at 9 bases. The CDR3 covers 16 residues. Germline CDR1 is SGDLS and CDR2 is YYNGEE. The V segment lost 3 bases and the J segment 0 bases; nucleotides outside the gene matches: 5. The CDR3 DNA is TGTGCCAGCAGCGCGCGGGGGGGCCTAAGCACAGATACGCAGTATTTT. As protein: CASSARGGLSTDTQYF.

There are a few counts of this clonotype. The chain recombines TRBV10-3 with TRBJ2-3; 7 bases align to TRBD1. The CDR3 loop spans 17 amino acids. V lost 8 bases, J lost 0 bases, and 14 bases stayed unmatched. Germline V gene lookup returns CDR1 ENHRY and CDR2 SYGVKD. CDR3 sequence: CAIRQLGNRGSTDTQYF. The CDR3 DNA reads as TGTGCCATCCGACAACTCGGCAACAGGGGAAGCACAGATACGCAGTATTTT.